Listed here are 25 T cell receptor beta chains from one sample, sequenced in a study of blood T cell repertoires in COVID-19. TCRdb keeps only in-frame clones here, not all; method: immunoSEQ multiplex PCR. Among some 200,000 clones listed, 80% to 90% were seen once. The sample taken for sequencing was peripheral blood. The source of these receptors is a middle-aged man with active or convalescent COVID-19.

The CDR3 nucleotides are TGTGCCAGCAGCTTAGATGTAGCTGCGGGACAGTTCAACAATGAGCAGTTCTTC. It encodes CASSLDVAAGQFNNEQFF. The chain uses TRBV11-2 and TRBJ2-1; the D gene is possibly TRBD1 (7 bases). Germline loops: CDR1 SGHAT, CDR2 FQNNGV. V was cut by 0 bases and J by 5 bases, with 20 bases left in between. The CDR3 totals 18 residues.

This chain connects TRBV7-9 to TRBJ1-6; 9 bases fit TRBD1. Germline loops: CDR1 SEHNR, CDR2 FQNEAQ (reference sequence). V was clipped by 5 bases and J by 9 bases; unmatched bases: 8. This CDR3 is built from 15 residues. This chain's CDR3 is CASSPPGTGSSPLHF. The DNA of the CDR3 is TGTGCCAGCAGCCCCCCCGGGACAGGGTCTTCACCCCTCCACTTT.

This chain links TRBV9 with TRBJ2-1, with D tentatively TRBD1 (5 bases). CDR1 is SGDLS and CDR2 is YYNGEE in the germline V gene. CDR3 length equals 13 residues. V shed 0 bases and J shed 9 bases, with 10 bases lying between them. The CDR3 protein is CASSVVQGSEQFF. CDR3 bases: TGTGCCAGCAGCGTAGTCCAGGGAAGTGAGCAGTTCTTC.

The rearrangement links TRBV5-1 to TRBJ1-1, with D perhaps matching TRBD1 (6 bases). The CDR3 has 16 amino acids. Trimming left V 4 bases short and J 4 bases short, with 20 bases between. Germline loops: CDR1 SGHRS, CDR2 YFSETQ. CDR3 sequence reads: CASSTITGYARTEAFF. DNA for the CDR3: TGCGCCAGCAGCACCATAACAGGGTACGCGCGCACTGAAGCTTTCTTT.

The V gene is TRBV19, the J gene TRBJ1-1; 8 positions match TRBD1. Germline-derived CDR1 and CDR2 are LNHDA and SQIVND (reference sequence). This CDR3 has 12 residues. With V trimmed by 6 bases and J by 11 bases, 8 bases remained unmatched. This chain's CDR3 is CASRTGGADAFF. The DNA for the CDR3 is TGTGCCAGTAGAACAGGGGGAGCAGACGCTTTCTTT.

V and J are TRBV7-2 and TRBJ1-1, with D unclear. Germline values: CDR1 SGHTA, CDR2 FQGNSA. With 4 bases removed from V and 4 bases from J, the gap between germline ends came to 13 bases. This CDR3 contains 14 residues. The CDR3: CASSSRYFGTEAFF. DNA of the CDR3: TGTGCCAGCAGCTCTAGGTACTTTGGCACTGAAGCTTTCTTT. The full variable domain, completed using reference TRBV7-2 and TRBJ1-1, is GAGVSQSPSNKVTEKGKDVELRCDPISGHTALYWYRQSLGQGLEFLIYFQGNSAPDKSGLPSDRFSAERTGGSVSTLTIQRTQQEDSAVYLCASSSRYFGTEAFFGQGTRLTVV.

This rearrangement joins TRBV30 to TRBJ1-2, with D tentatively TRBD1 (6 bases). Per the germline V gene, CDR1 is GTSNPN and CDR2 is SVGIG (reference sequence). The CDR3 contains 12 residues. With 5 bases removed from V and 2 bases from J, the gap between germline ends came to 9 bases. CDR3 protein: CAWDRLNYGYTF. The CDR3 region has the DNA TGTGCCTGGGACAGGTTGAACTATGGCTACACCTTC.

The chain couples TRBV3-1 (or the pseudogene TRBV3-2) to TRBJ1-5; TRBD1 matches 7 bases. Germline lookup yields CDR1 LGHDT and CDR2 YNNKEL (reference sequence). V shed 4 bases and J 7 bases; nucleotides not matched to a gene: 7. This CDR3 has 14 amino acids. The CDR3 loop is CASSPSGGWQPQHF. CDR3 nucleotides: TGTGCCAGCAGCCCATCAGGGGGTTGGCAGCCCCAGCATTTT.

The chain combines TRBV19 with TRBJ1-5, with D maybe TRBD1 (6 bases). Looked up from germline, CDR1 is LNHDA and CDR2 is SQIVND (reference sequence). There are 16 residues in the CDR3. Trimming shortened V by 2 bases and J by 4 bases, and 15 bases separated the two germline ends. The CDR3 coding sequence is TGTGCCAGTAGTATAACCTCGGCAGGGGTAAATCAGCCCCAGCATTTT. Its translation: CASSITSAGVNQPQHF.

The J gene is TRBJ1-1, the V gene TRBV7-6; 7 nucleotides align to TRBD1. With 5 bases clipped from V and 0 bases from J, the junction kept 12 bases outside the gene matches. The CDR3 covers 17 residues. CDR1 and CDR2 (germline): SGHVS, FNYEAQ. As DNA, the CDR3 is TGTGCCAGCAGCCTACTACCGTCAGGGGGGATGAACACTGAAGCTTTCTTT. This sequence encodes CASSLLPSGGMNTEAFF.

The CDR3 sequence is CASRWGVQDTGELFF. CDR3 nucleotide sequence: TGTGCCAGTAGATGGGGGGTTCAGGACACCGGGGAGCTGTTTTTT. The chain employs TRBV19 and TRBJ2-2; perhaps TRBD2 as D (6 bases). There are 15 residues in the CDR3. V lost 6 bases to trimming and J lost 3 bases, with 14 bases between them. The germline CDR1 and CDR2 sequences are LNHDA and SQIVND (reference sequence).

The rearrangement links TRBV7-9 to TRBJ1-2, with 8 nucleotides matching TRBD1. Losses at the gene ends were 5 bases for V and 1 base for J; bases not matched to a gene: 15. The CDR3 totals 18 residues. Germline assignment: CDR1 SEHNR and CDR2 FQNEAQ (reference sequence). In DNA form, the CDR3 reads TGTGCCAGCAGCCTACTAGGACAGGGTTCCTCCGATAACTATGGCTACACCTTC. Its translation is CASSLLGQGSSDNYGYTF.

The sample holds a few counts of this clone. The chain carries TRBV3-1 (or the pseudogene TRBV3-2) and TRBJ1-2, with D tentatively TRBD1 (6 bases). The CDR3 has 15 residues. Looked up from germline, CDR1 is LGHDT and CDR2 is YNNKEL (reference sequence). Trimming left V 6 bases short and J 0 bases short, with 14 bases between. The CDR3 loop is CASRLTGSSNYGYTF. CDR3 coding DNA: TGTGCCAGCAGACTGACAGGCTCTTCTAACTATGGCTACACCTTC.

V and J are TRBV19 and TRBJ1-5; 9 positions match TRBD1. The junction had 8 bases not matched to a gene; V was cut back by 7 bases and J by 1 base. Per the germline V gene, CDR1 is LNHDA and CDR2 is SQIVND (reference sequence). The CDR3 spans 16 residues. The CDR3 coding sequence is TGTGCCAGTACCCAGTGGGGACAGGGAAGCAATCAGCCCCAGCATTTT. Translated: CASTQWGQGSNQPQHF.

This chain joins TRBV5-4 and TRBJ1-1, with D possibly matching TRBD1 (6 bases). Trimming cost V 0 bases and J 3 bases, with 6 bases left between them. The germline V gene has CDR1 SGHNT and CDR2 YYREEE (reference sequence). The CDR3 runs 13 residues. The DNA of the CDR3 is TGTGCCAGCAGCTTGGACAGGGACACTGAAGCTTTCTTT. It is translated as CASSLDRDTEAFF.

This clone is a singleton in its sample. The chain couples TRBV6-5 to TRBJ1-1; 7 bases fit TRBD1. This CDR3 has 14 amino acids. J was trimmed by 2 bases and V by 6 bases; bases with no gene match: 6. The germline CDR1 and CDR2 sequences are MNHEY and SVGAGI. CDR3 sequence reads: CASRRGRGNTEAFF. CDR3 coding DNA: TGTGCCAGCAGGAGGGGGCGCGGAAACACTGAAGCTTTCTTT.

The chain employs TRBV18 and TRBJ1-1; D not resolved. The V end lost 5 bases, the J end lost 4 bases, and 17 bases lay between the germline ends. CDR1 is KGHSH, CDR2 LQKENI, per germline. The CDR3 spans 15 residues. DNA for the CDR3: TGTGCCAGCTCATCTACCGGGAGGAGTCGCACTGAAGCTTTCTTT. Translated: CASSSTGRSRTEAFF.

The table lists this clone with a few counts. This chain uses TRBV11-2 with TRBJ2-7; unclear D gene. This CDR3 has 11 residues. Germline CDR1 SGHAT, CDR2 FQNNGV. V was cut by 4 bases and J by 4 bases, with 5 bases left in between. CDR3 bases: TGTGCCAGCAGCTCCCAATACGAGCAGTACTTC. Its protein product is CASSSQYEQYF.

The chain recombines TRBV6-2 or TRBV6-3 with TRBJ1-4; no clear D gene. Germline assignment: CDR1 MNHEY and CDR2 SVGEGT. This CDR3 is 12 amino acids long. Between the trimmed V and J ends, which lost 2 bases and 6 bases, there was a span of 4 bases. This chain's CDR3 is CASSYGHEKLFF. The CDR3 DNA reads TGTGCCAGCAGTTACGGGCATGAAAAACTGTTTTTT.

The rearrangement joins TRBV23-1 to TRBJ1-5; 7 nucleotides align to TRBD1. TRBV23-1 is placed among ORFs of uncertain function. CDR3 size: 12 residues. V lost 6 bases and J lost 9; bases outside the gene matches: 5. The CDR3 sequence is CASRQGPGPQHF. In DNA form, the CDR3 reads TGCGCCAGCAGACAGGGGCCGGGGCCCCAGCATTTT.

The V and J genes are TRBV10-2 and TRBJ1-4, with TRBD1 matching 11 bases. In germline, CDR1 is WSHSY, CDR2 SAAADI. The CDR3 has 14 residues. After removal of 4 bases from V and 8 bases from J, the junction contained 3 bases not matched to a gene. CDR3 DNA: TGCGCCAGCAGTGGGACAGGGGGCCGAGAAAAACTGTTTTTT. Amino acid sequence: CASSGTGGREKLFF.

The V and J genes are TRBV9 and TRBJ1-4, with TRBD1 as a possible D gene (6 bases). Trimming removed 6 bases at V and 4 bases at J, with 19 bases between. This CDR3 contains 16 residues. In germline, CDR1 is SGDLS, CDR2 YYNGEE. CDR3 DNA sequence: TGTGCCAGCAACATCCCTATAGGGGGGGATAATGAAAAACTGTTTTTT. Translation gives CASNIPIGGDNEKLFF.

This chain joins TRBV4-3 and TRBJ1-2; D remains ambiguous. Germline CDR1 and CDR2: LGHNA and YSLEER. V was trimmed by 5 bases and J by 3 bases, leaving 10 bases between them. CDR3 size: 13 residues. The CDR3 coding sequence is TGCGCCAGCAGCGAGTATACGGACTATGGCTACACCTTC. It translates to CASSEYTDYGYTF.

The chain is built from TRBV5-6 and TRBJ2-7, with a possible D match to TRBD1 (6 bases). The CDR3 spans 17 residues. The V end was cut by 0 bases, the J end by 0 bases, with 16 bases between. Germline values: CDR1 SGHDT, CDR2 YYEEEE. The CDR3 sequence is CASSLGTGNVGSYEQYF. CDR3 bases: TGTGCCAGCAGCTTGGGAACAGGGAATGTGGGCTCCTACGAGCAGTACTTC.

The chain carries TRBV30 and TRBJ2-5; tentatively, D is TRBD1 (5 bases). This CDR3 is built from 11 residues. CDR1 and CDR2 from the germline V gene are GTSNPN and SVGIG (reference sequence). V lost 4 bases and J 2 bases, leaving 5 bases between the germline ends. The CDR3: CAWTGQETQYF. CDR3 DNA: TGTGCCTGGACAGGGCAAGAGACCCAGTACTTC. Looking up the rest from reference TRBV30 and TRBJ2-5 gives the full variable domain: SQTIHQWPATLVQPVGSPLSLECTVEGTSNPNLYWYRQAAGRGLQLLFYSVGIGQISSEVPQNLSASRPQDRQFILSSKKLLLSDSGFYLCAWTGQETQYFGPGTRLLVL.